This T cell receptor (beta chain) was recovered during a study of blood T cells in healthy people across ages. Study-wide points: Conclusively comparing naive with antigen-experienced cells was impossible with unsorted PBMCs. In long-lived donors, naive CD4+ cell counts and diversity exceeded those of aged donors. Not knowing donor CMV status may have confounded expanded clonotype changes.

Germline loops: CDR1 SGHTA, CDR2 FQGNSA. CDR3 length: 15 residues. V lost 4 bases to trimming and J lost 5 bases; unmatched junction nucleotides: 8. This clonotype was counted between two and nine times. Its antigen is unknown. Primed by a sample-barcoded 5' primer and a J-beta primer mix, a second PCR proceeded for roughly 6 to 12 cycles. TCRdb itself ran the 5' RACE reads through MiXCR, one entry per CDR3 protein. Of about 680,000 distinct CDR3 sequences in the sample, 45% to 50% were seen once. The sequence was obtained from a woman aged 55-69 years in good health. V is TRBV7-2 and J is TRBJ1-2; 9 nucleotides line up with TRBD1. Sequencing used blood. CDR3 bases: TGTGCCAGCAGCTCGCCCGGGACAGGGACATATGGCTACACCTTC. Encoded protein: CASSSPGTGTYGYTF.